This T cell receptor (beta chain) comes out of a study of blood T cell repertoires in COVID-19. About the study: The United States, Italy and Spain were the sources of the acute and convalescent COVID-19 samples. PBMCs, B-cell-depleted T cells, or T cells provided the cDNA or gDNA that made up the material.

The length of the CDR3 is 12 residues. The germline CDR1 and CDR2 sequences are SEHNR and FQNEAQ (reference sequence). Between the trimmed V and J ends, which lost 8 bases and 6 bases, there was a span of 10 bases. In the original processing: Estimation of nucleated cell counts relied on the amplification of reference gene primers. Assay used: immunoSEQ multiplex PCR; TCRdb lists only in-frame clones, some missing. V and J calls and clone size are copied from that table; D and trimming were computed from the DNA. The table lists 90,000 to 150,000 clones, over 75% of them singletons. Specimen: peripheral blood. This receptor was obtained from a man aged 80 or over with acute or convalescent COVID-19. The V gene is TRBV7-9, the J gene TRBJ2-2, with D possibly TRBD2 on 6 matching bases. The CDR3 DNA sequence: TGTGCCAGCGGTCCGGGGGCCGGGGAGCTGTTTTTT. Protein product: CASGPGAGELFF.